This is a list of T cell receptor beta chains from one sample in a study of blood T cell repertoires in COVID-19. Sequencing was performed with immunoSEQ multiplex PCR; in TCRdb, only in-frame clones are kept and a portion is missing. The table records approximately 250,000 clones, less than 90% of them present only once. Material for sequencing was peripheral blood. Receptors originate from a man younger than 40 with active or convalescent COVID-19. Both conserved end residues are part of each CDR3. Fields, in order: D gene, V gene, J gene, clone size, CDR3 DNA, CDR3 protein. The D gene is left open where the match is weak. The size field is filled for only some rows; it gives once, few, many or a size class.

TRBD1	TRBV7-9	TRBJ1-2	many	TGTGCCAGCAGCACCGGGACAGGCCGGGGCTACACCTTC	CASSTGTGRGYTF
TRBD2	TRBV5-1	TRBJ2-4	.	TGCGCCAGCAGCTTGACTAGCGGGGGGGCGGTATTAAACATTCAGTACTTC	CASSLTSGGAVLNIQYF
TRBD1	TRBV13	TRBJ1-3	.	TGTGCCAGCAGCTCAGTCCGGGACAGGGACCCTGGAAACACCATATATTTT	CASSSVRDRDPGNTIYF
.	TRBV11-2	TRBJ2-7	.	TGTGCCAGCAGCCGCCAATTCGGGGGAGGCAAGTTTTCCTACGAGCAGTACTTC	CASSRQFGGGKFSYEQYF
.	TRBV5-5	TRBJ1-2	few	TGTGCCAGCAGCGCGGGGGACAAAGGTTATGGCTACACCTTC	CASSAGDKGYGYTF
.	TRBV3-1/TRBV3-2	TRBJ1-1	once	TGTGCCAGCAGCCGACAGGCCGTCCAAGGCACTGAAGCTTTCTTT	CASSRQAVQGTEAFF
.	TRBV29-1	TRBJ2-1	.	TGCAGCGTTGAACTCCCTGGACAGCCATACAATGAGCAGTTCTTC	CSVELPGQPYNEQFF
TRBD1	TRBV7-6	TRBJ1-1	.	TGTGCCAGCAGCTCCCGACAGGGGATGAACACTGAAGCTTTCTTT	CASSSRQGMNTEAFF
.	TRBV9	TRBJ2-3	.	TGTGCCAGCAGCTACCCCTTGGGGGGGGCATCAGGGGCAGATACGCAGTATTTT	CASSYPLGGASGADTQYF
.	TRBV19	TRBJ1-1	.	TGTGCCAGTAGTATAGATCCGGCGGGGGGCGGGATGAACACTGAAGCTTTCTTT	CASSIDPAGGGMNTEAFF
.	TRBV3-1/TRBV3-2	TRBJ1-2	.	TGTGCCAGCAGCCAAGAAAGACAGACGTTTTATGGCTACACCTTC	CASSQERQTFYGYTF
.	TRBV6-5	TRBJ1-4	.	TGTGCCAGCAGTTACGCCGGGGCAACTAATGAAAAACTGTTTTTT	CASSYAGATNEKLFF
.	TRBV24-1	TRBJ1-5	.	TGTGCCACCAGTCAGTATGATCAGCCCCAGCATTTT	CATSQYDQPQHF
.	TRBV18	TRBJ2-5	.	TGTGCCAGCTCACCACGGGAGAATTTGGAGACCCAGTACTTC	CASSPRENLETQYF
TRBD1	TRBV5-1	TRBJ2-2	.	TGCGCCAGCAGCGGCCGGGACAGGATAAACACCGGGGAGCTGTTTTTT	CASSGRDRINTGELFF